The clone carrying this T cell receptor (beta chain) was seen a handful of times. The antigen is not known. The CDR3 sequence is 16 residues long. Germline CDR1 reads LGHNA; CDR2 reads YNFKEQ. With 6 bases clipped from V and 7 bases from J, the junction kept 11 bases outside the gene matches. This record belongs to a study of identical twins' blood T cells. Study-level findings and limits: Twin repertoire similarity may partly reflect shared environment.

TCRdb reanalysed the 5' RACE reads using MiXCR and keeps one entry per CDR3 protein. In the table there are 350,000 to 450,000 distinct CDR3 sequences, roughly 30% of which are singletons. Six healthy women, forming three identical twin pairs, donated samples. V and J are TRBV4-2 and TRBJ2-2; TRBD2 aligns across 10 bases. The TCR was taken from a woman between 18 and 55 years old in good health. Sequencing was carried out using PBMCs. CDR3 in DNA: TGTGCCAGCAGTTTCCTAGCGGGGGCGGGGGACGGGGAGCTGTTTTTT. Amino acid sequence: CASSFLAGAGDGELFF.